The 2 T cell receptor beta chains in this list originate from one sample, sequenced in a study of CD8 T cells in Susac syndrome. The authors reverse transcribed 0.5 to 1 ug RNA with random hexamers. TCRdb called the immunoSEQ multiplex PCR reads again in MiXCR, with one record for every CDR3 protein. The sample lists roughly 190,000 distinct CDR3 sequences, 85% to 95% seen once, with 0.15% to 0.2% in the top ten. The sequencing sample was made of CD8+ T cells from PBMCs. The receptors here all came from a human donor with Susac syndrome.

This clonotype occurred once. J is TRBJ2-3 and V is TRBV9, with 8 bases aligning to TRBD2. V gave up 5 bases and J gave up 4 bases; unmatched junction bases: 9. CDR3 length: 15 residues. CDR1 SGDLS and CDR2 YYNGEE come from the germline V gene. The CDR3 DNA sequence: TGTGCCAGCAGTATTTCGGGGGGGCCAGCAGATACGCAGTATTTT. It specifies CASSISGGPADTQYF.

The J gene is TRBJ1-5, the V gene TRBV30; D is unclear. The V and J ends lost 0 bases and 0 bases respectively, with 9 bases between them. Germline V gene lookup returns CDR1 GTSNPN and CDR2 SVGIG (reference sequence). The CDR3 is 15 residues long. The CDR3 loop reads CAWSVFRGSNQPQHF. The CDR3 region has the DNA TGTGCCTGGAGTGTATTCCGGGGTAGCAATCAGCCCCAGCATTTT.